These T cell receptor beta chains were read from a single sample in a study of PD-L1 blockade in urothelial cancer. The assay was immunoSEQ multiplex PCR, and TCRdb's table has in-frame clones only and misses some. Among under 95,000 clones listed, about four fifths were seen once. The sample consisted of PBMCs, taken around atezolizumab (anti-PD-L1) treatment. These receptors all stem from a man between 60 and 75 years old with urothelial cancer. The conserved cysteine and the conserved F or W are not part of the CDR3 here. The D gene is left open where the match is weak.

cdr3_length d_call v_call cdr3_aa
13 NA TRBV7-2 ASSLVAGSNQPQH
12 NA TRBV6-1 ASSQTVVYNEQF
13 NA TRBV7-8 ASSEQNRGNQPQH
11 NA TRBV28 ASSLRAPYGYT
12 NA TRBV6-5 ASSLNRAGETQY
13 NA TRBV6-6 ASSYSEGGGNTIY
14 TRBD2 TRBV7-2 ASSLDPFGGRNEQY
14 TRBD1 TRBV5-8 ASSVLGQGVNYGYT
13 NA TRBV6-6 ASRPDALQGGEQF
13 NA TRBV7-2 ASSPGLLHTDTQY
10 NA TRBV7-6 ASSSGNYGYT
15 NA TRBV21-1 ASSKCGRYSYNSPLH
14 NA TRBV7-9 ASSFRDSSSYNEQF
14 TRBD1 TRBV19 ASTGQGASSNQPQH
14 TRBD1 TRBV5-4 ASSPRRDRGPETQY
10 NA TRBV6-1 ASIRENTEAF
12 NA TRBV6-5 ASSSQAGALGAF
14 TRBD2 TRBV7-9 ASSSLAGESTDTQY
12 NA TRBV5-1 ASSAGSIDEKLF
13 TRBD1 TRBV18 ASSPGQGAADSQH
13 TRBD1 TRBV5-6 ASSSPGQGDYGYT
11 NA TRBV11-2 ASSPHPDSGYT
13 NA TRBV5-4 ASSLVEQNNSPLH
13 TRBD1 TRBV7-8 ASSLRDRSTDTQY
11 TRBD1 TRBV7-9 ASSLEQGVGYT
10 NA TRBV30 AWSGDTYGYT
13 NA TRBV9 ASSVRGDRTYEQY
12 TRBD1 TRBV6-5 ASSYGQGVNEQF
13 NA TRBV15 ATSMEGGGGYEQY
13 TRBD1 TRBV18 ASSLTGVQRTEAF
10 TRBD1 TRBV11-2 ASSPSDRVQY
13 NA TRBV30 AWSVRPRGNQPQH
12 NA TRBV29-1 SVDRLVGDNEQF
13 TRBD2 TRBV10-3 AISGTSGGSYEQY
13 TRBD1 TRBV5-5 ASSRDRGGGQPQH
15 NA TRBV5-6 ASSPPFGRGRTDTQY
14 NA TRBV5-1 ASRPRGGARADTQY
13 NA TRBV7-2 ASSIHSGGVYEQY
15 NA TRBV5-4 ASSLAQDSSGANVLT
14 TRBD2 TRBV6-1 ASSGGGGGTTYEQY
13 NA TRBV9 ASSPPGDSGNTIY
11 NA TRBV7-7 ASSLALVETQY
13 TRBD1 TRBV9 ASSVEGAGSYGYT
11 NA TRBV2 ASSENIRNEQF
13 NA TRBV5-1 ASRPNLQGFAEAF
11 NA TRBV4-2 ASSQEQGTRYT
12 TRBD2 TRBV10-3 AILYSTGGYEQY
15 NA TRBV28 ASSAGQYMSGANVLT
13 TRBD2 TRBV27 ASSLLLAGRGEQF
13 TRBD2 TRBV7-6 ASSLGGFLDNEQF